This T cell receptor beta chain was recovered during a study of blood T cell repertoires in COVID-19. Sequenced by immunoSEQ multiplex PCR; TCRdb stores in-frame clones only, minus some. In the table there are approximately 94,000 clones, about 91% of which are singletons. The germline CDR1 and CDR2 sequences are KGHSH and LQKENI. The length of the CDR3 is 15 residues. V was clipped by 3 bases and J by 0 bases; unmatched bases: 2. The TCR was taken from a human donor in a cohort sampled during active COVID-19. Material for sequencing was peripheral blood. The chain links TRBV18 to TRBJ1-3; 7 bases are a match to TRBD1. The CDR3 DNA reads TGTGCCAGCTCACCGCGACAGGGCTCTGGAAACACCATATATTTT. Translating it yields CASSPRQGSGNTIYF. Complete variable domain (other parts from reference TRBV18 and TRBJ1-3): NAGVMQNPRHLVRRRGQEARLRCSPMKGHSHVYWYRQLPEEGLKFMVYLQKENIIDESGMPKERFSAEFPKEGPSILRIQQVVRGDSAAYFCASSPRQGSGNTIYFGEGSWLTVV.